These 32 T cell receptor beta chains came from one sample sequenced in a study of neurological immune-mediated disorders. The time point here: longitudinal time-point 2. TCRdb re-called the 5' RACE reads with MiXCR, one entry per CDR3 protein. The sample carries about 90,000 distinct CDR3 sequences, less than 15% recorded once. Sample: PBMCs. All receptors come from a female donor with HTLV-1-associated myelopathy (HAM/TSP).

This clonotype was counted many times. The chain links TRBV10-3 to TRBJ2-4, with 8 bases aligning to TRBD1. The length of the CDR3 is 15 residues. Germline V gene sequence: CDR1 ENHRY, CDR2 SYGVKD. The J segment lost 6 bases and the V segment lost 5 bases, leaving 9 bases of the junction unmatched. CDR3 protein: CAISTQQGGSNIQYF. Written as DNA, the CDR3 is TGTGCCATCAGTACCCAACAGGGGGGATCAAACATTCAGTACTTC.

This clonotype was seen repeatedly, ten times or more. The rearrangement joins TRBV7-2 to TRBJ1-5, with D unresolved. Per germline, CDR1 SGHTA and CDR2 FQGNSA. V dropped 1 base and J dropped 2 bases, with 12 bases sitting between them. The CDR3 loop spans 16 amino acids. The CDR3 reads CASSLGLGWGNQPQHF. CDR3 sequence (DNA): TGTGCCAGCAGCTTAGGGTTGGGTTGGGGCAATCAGCCCCAGCATTTT.

The sample holds many counts of this clonotype. The chain joins TRBV12-3 or TRBV12-4 to TRBJ2-3, with 10 nucleotides matching TRBD2. This CDR3 comprises 16 residues. The V segment lost 5 bases and the J segment 2 bases; nucleotides outside the gene matches: 7. Here the CDR3 DNA reads TGTGCCAGCAGTCCCGGGACTAGCGAGGACACAGATACGCAGTATTTT. Translating it yields CASSPGTSEDTDTQYF.

This clonotype was counted at least ten times. The CDR3 loop is CASSQERGGSETQYF. CDR3 in DNA: TGTGCCAGCAGCCAGGAGCGGGGGGGCTCAGAGACCCAGTACTTC. The chain is built from TRBV11-2 and TRBJ2-5, with 10 bases aligning to TRBD2. Germline V gene data show CDR1 as SGHAT and CDR2 as FQNNGV. The V gene end was trimmed by 5 bases and the J gene end by 4 bases; junction bases not matched to a gene: 7. This CDR3 contains 15 residues.

This clonotype was observed a few times. This chain links TRBV27 with TRBJ2-5; TRBD2 aligns across 8 bases. CDR3 length: 18 residues. V trimming: 3 bases; J trimming: 5 bases; junction bases outside the gene matches: 17. CDR1 is MNHEY and CDR2 is SMNVEV in the germline V gene (reference sequence). CDR3 protein: CASSLFGPRGGRQETQYF. CDR3 sequence (DNA): TGTGCCAGCAGTTTGTTCGGGCCTCGGGGGGGCCGTCAGGAGACCCAGTACTTC.

This clonotype appeared many times. The CDR3, as DNA: TGTGCCAGCAGCCTGTTCGGGGTTCCCTCTGGCTACACCTTC. Protein sequence: CASSLFGVPSGYTF. This chain uses TRBV14 with TRBJ1-2; D call uncertain. This CDR3 has 14 amino acids. V was clipped by 4 bases and J by 7 bases, with 16 bases between them. Germline-derived CDR1 and CDR2 are SGHDN and FVKESK.

This clonotype has at least ten counts. This chain links TRBV6-6 with TRBJ1-6, with TRBD1 as a possible D gene (6 bases). Germline CDR1 is MNHNY and CDR2 is SVGAGI (reference sequence). This CDR3 spans 13 amino acids. Trimming shortened V by 6 bases and J by 9 bases, and 12 bases separated the two germline ends. The CDR3 DNA reads as TGTGCCAGCAGCTCAACAGGGATTTCACCCCTCCACTTT. Its protein is CASSSTGISPLHF.

This clonotype occurred many times. The chain combines TRBV27 with TRBJ1-2, with D perhaps matching TRBD1 (6 bases). CDR1 is MNHEY, CDR2 SMNVEV, per germline (reference sequence). The CDR3 spans 15 residues. Trimming removed 2 bases at V and 7 bases at J, with 17 bases between. Written as DNA, the CDR3 is TGTGCCAGCAGTTTAGGGTCAGGGGATTCACTTGGCTACACCTTC. Protein product: CASSLGSGDSLGYTF.

This clonotype was seen many times. The V and J genes are TRBV28 and TRBJ1-6; D unclear. In germline, CDR1 is MDHEN, CDR2 SYDVKM. The CDR3 sequence is 14 residues long. Trimming pared 4 bases from V and 14 bases from J, leaving 18 bases between. Here the CDR3 reads CASSSMGNRWALHF. The CDR3 DNA sequence: TGTGCCAGCAGTTCCATGGGGAATCGATGGGCCCTCCACTTT.

This clonotype has at least ten counts. In nucleotides, the CDR3 is TGCAGTGCTACCTCGGACAGGGGCGAGCAGTACTTC. Translating it yields CSATSDRGEQYF. This sequence joins TRBV20-1 and TRBJ2-7; the match to TRBD1 covers 9 bases. Germline V CDR1 and CDR2: DFQATT, SNEGSKA (reference sequence). The CDR3 is made up of 12 amino acids. J was trimmed by 6 bases and V by 4 bases; bases with no gene match: 4.

This clonotype was observed many times. J is TRBJ2-5 and V is TRBV20-1; a possible D gene is TRBD1 (5 bases). This CDR3 region has 13 residues. CDR1 is DFQATT, CDR2 SNEGSKA, per germline (reference sequence). The V gene lost 1 base and the J gene lost 2 bases, with 8 bases spanning the gap. CDR3: CSARVPGQETQYF. The CDR3 DNA reads as TGCAGTGCTAGAGTGCCAGGGCAAGAGACCCAGTACTTC.

This clonotype has ten or more counts. This sequence joins TRBV27 and TRBJ2-2; no clear D gene. V was cut by 1 base and J by 6 bases, with 12 bases left in between. CDR1 and CDR2 from the germline V gene are MNHEY and SMNVEV (reference sequence). The CDR3 totals 15 residues. In DNA form, the CDR3 reads TGTGCCAGCAGTTTATATCCCGCGGCGGCCGGGGAGCTGTTTTTT. Its translation is CASSLYPAAAGELFF.

In its sample, this clonotype was seen a few times. This chain uses TRBV5-1 with TRBJ2-7; 7 nucleotides line up with TRBD1. The CDR3 length is 17 residues. Losses at the gene ends were 4 bases for V and 4 bases for J; bases not matched to a gene: 17. The germline V gene has CDR1 SGHRS and CDR2 YFSETQ. The CDR3 bases are TGCGCCAGCAGCCCCGGGACAGACATTCGTGCTGGATACGAGCAGTACTTC. Translation gives CASSPGTDIRAGYEQYF.

This clonotype was seen ten or more times. This chain uses TRBV18 with TRBJ1-1; unclear D gene. The germline V gene encodes CDR1 KGHSH and CDR2 LQKENI. This CDR3 region has 15 residues. Trimming took 0 bases from V and 3 from J, leaving 11 bases between them. The CDR3: CASSPPSQSYTEAFF. The CDR3 DNA follows: TGTGCCAGCTCACCACCGAGCCAGTCATACACTGAAGCTTTCTTT.

This clonotype was detected ten times or more. The chain links TRBV2 to TRBJ2-3, with TRBD2 identical over 9 bases. Per the germline V gene, CDR1 is SNHLY and CDR2 is FYNNEI. This CDR3 comprises 15 residues. The V segment lost 4 bases and the J segment 2 bases; nucleotides outside the gene matches: 4. The CDR3 protein is CASSGGGGNTDTQYF. CDR3 nucleotides: TGTGCCAGCAGTGGCGGGGGGGGCAACACAGATACGCAGTATTTT.

This clonotype was picked up many times. The genes are TRBV6-5 and TRBJ2-3, with 7 bases identical to TRBD1. The J segment lost 6 bases and the V segment lost 6 bases, leaving 6 bases of the junction unmatched. From germline, CDR1 is MNHEY and CDR2 SVGAGI. The CDR3 covers 13 residues. The CDR3 is CASRLTGSDTQYF. The CDR3 nucleotides are TGTGCCAGCAGACTGACAGGGTCGGATACGCAGTATTTT.

This clonotype was seen at least ten times. J is TRBJ1-6 and V is TRBV5-1, with a tentative D call TRBD1 (5 bases). Trimming pared 0 bases from V and 11 bases from J, leaving 15 bases between. CDR1 is SGHRS and CDR2 is YFSETQ in the germline V gene. This CDR3 region has 15 residues. The CDR3 reads CASSLGEAGTTPLHF. CDR3 nucleotides: TGCGCCAGCAGCTTGGGGGAGGCAGGGACGACACCCCTCCACTTT.

The chain combines TRBV30 with TRBJ2-2, with D uncertain. Between the trimmed V and J ends, which lost 0 bases and 7 bases, there was a span of 15 bases. The germline CDR1 and CDR2 sequences are GTSNPN and SVGIG (reference sequence). This CDR3 has 15 amino acids. The CDR3 nucleotides read TGTGCCTGGAGTGTATTGGGGTATGAGGACGGGGAGCTGTTTTTT. It translates to CAWSVLGYEDGELFF. The whole variable domain, filled in from reference TRBV30 and TRBJ2-2, reads SQTIHQWPATLVQPVGSPLSLECTVEGTSNPNLYWYRQAAGRGLQLLFYSVGIGQISSEVPQNLSASRPQDRQFILSSKKLLLSDSGFYLCAWSVLGYEDGELFFGEGSRLTVL.

V and J are TRBV7-3 and TRBJ2-3; the D is unclear. The CDR3 contains 12 residues. CDR1 and CDR2 (germline): SGHTA, FQGTGA. Trimming cost V 5 bases and J 2 bases, with 5 bases left between them. CDR3 bases: TGTGCCAGCAGCATTAACACAGATACGCAGTATTTT. Its protein is CASSINTDTQYF.

In its sample, this clonotype was seen many times. The V call is TRBV5-1, the J call TRBJ2-6; 7 bases are a match to TRBD2. In germline, CDR1 is SGHRS, CDR2 YFSETQ. The V segment lost 4 bases and the J segment 0 bases; nucleotides outside the gene matches: 10. The CDR3 is 18 amino acids. The CDR3 here is CASSPAPGGSSGANVLTF. The CDR3 DNA is TGCGCCAGCAGCCCGGCCCCGGGGGGAAGCTCTGGGGCCAACGTCCTGACTTTC.

This clonotype occurred many times. The chain uses TRBV10-3 and TRBJ2-1; D is uncertain. Per germline, CDR1 ENHRY and CDR2 SYGVKD. Trimming pared 6 bases from V and 3 bases from J, leaving 12 bases between. The CDR3 runs 14 residues. The CDR3 spells CAIRKQSLYNEQFF. As DNA, the CDR3 is TGTGCCATCAGGAAGCAAAGCCTCTACAATGAGCAGTTCTTC.

This clonotype was observed many times. The chain recombines TRBV7-9 with TRBJ2-7; no firm D call. The CDR3 spans 12 residues. Germline lookup yields CDR1 SEHNR and CDR2 FQNEAQ (reference sequence). Trimming left V 3 bases short and J 2 bases short, with 5 bases between. The CDR3 DNA reads TGTGCCAGCAGCTTTCAGCCCTACGAGCAGTACTTC. Residues: CASSFQPYEQYF. Supplemented by reference TRBV7-9 and TRBJ2-7, the full variable domain reads DTGVSQNPRHKITKRGQNVTFRCDPISEHNRLYWYRQTLGQGPEFLTYFQNEAQLEKSRLLSDRFSAERPKGSFSTLEIQRTEQGDSAMYLCASSFQPYEQYFGPGTRLTVT.

This clonotype was recorded at least ten times. V and J are TRBV15 and TRBJ2-7; the match to TRBD1 covers 7 bases. This CDR3 has 13 amino acids. Trimming took 2 bases from V and 5 from J; bases not matched to a gene: 3. CDR1 and CDR2 (germline): LNHNV, YYDKDF (reference sequence). In nucleotides, the CDR3 is TGTGCCACCAGCAGAATAGACAGGGACGAGCAGTACTTC. Residues: CATSRIDRDEQYF.

This clonotype came up many times. The chain is built from TRBV7-9 and TRBJ2-7, with 12 bases matching TRBD1. Germline V gene sequence: CDR1 SEHNR, CDR2 FQNEAQ (reference sequence). This CDR3 is built from 15 residues. With 3 bases clipped from V and 7 bases from J, the junction kept 7 bases outside the gene matches. DNA for the CDR3: TGTGCCAGCAGCTTGGAGGGACAGGGGGCAGGAGAGCAGTACTTC. Translating it yields CASSLEGQGAGEQYF. The full variable domain, in which reference TRBV7-9 and TRBJ2-7 provide the parts outside the CDR3, is DTGVSQNPRHKITKRGQNVTFRCDPISEHNRLYWYRQTLGQGPEFLTYFQNEAQLEKSRLLSDRFSAERPKGSFSTLEIQRTEQGDSAMYLCASSLEGQGAGEQYFGPGTRLTVT.

This clonotype was recorded at least ten times. This chain uses TRBV27 with TRBJ2-3; no reliable D call. Germline values: CDR1 MNHEY, CDR2 SMNVEV (reference sequence). Trimming left V 10 bases short and J 0 bases short, with 11 bases between. The CDR3 totals 13 residues. CDR3 nucleotides: TGTGCCACCCGTCGGGTTAGCACAGATACGCAGTATTTT. Translated, it gives CATRRVSTDTQYF.

This clonotype has at least ten counts. The chain employs TRBV6-5 and TRBJ2-3, with 10 bases fitting TRBD1. CDR1 MNHEY and CDR2 SVGAGI come from the germline V gene. The CDR3 is made up of 14 amino acids. V was clipped by 7 bases and J by 4 bases; unmatched bases: 5. The CDR3 sequence is CASKGQGSSDTQYF. The CDR3 region has the DNA TGTGCCAGCAAGGGACAGGGGTCGTCAGATACGCAGTATTTT.

In its sample, this clonotype was seen a few times. The V and J genes are TRBV18 and TRBJ2-7; D may match TRBD1 or TRBD2 (5 bases each). Between the trimmed V and J ends, which lost 3 bases and 2 bases, there was a span of 11 bases. There are 14 residues in the CDR3. CDR1 and CDR2 (germline): KGHSH, LQKENI. The CDR3 region has the DNA TGTGCCAGCTCACCGGACACGACTACCTACGAGCAGTACTTC. It yields the protein CASSPDTTTYEQYF. The whole variable domain, filled in from reference TRBV18 and TRBJ2-7, reads NAGVMQNPRHLVRRRGQEARLRCSPMKGHSHVYWYRQLPEEGLKFMVYLQKENIIDESGMPKERFSAEFPKEGPSILRIQQVVRGDSAAYFCASSPDTTTYEQYFGPGTRLTVT.

This clonotype was recorded at least ten times. The CDR3 region is CSAPDRRGGYEQYF. In DNA form, the CDR3 reads TGCAGTGCCCCCGACCGCAGGGGGGGGTACGAGCAGTACTTC. This chain links TRBV20-1 with TRBJ2-7; D tentatively reads TRBD1 or TRBD2 (7 bases each). V shed 6 bases and J shed 4 bases, with 19 bases lying between them. The CDR3 covers 14 residues. The germline CDR1 and CDR2 sequences are DFQATT and SNEGSKA (reference sequence).

As to this clonotype: The junction does not match germline at one end; this may be a read error. The rearrangement joins TRBV10-3 to TRBJ2-3; 7 bases align to TRBD2. There are 12 residues in the CDR3. Germline-derived CDR1 and CDR2 are ENHRY and SYGVKD. DNA for the CDR3: TGTGCCATCAGTGAGTGGCTAGCGGCGCAATATTTT. The encoded protein is CAISEWLAAQYF.

This clonotype was found many times. This chain links TRBV29-1 with TRBJ2-7; D uncertain. With 8 bases removed from V and 6 bases from J, the gap between germline ends came to 14 bases. This CDR3 has 11 residues. Germline values: CDR1 SQVTM, CDR2 ANQGSEA. In DNA form, the CDR3 reads TGCAGCTCGACCTATGGTGGCGAGCAGTACTTC. Its protein is CSSTYGGEQYF.

This clonotype was picked up many times. The V and J genes are TRBV5-1 and TRBJ2-1; D might be TRBD1 (5 bases). The CDR3 contains 14 residues. Trimming pared 4 bases from V and 6 bases from J, leaving 14 bases between. Germline loops: CDR1 SGHRS, CDR2 YFSETQ. The CDR3: CASSHGGAPNEQFF. Written as DNA, the CDR3 is TGCGCCAGCAGCCACGGTGGGGCCCCCAATGAGCAGTTCTTC.

The table lists this clonotype with many counts. The genes are TRBV12-3 or TRBV12-4 and TRBJ2-1; D is ambiguous. There are 15 residues in the CDR3. Trimming cost V 5 bases and J 3 bases, with 14 bases left between them. The CDR3 protein is CASSPRVRIYNEQFF. CDR3 nucleotides: TGTGCCAGCAGTCCCCGGGTCCGTATCTACAATGAGCAGTTCTTC.